Sequencing of this T cell receptor (beta chain) was carried out in a study of blood T cell repertoires in COVID-19. Study-level background: PBMCs, B-cell-depleted T cells, or T cells provided the cDNA or gDNA that made up the material.

Data came from immunoSEQ multiplex PCR; TCRdb stores just in-frame clones and leaves some out. The sample records tens of thousands of clones, approximately 90% being singletons. This receptor was identified in a man older than 75 with acute or convalescent COVID-19. Sequencing was carried out using peripheral blood.

The CDR3 loop is CATSRGIAGAATYEQYF. DNA of the CDR3: TGTGCCACCAGCAGAGGGATAGCGGGGGCCGCTACCTACGAGCAGTACTTC. J is TRBJ2-7 and V is TRBV15, with 9 bases aligning to TRBD2. Germline CDR1 is LNHNV and CDR2 is YYDKDF (reference sequence). V lost 1 base, J lost 2 bases, and 9 bases stayed unmatched. This CDR3 spans 17 amino acids.